This passage covers 13 T cell receptor beta chains from one sample sequenced in a study of cytomegalovirus exposure and HLA in healthy donors. Method: immunoSEQ multiplex PCR; TCRdb's copy keeps in-frame clones and lacks some. Here the sample spans about 220,000 clones, approximately 88% being singletons. The sequenced sample consisted of PBMCs. These receptors came from a woman aged 25-40 years in good health and CMV-seropositive.

This clone was seen a single time. The V and J genes are TRBV28 and TRBJ1-2; D not certain. The CDR3 sequence is 12 residues long. Per the germline V gene, CDR1 is MDHEN and CDR2 is SYDVKM. Trimming pared 7 bases from V and 8 bases from J, leaving 14 bases between. CDR3 region: CASTSSGLGYTF. CDR3 sequence (DNA): TGTGCCAGCACCTCGAGTGGGTTGGGCTACACCTTC.

The chain employs TRBV19 and TRBJ2-7, with D uncertain. Trimming stripped 7 bases from V and 3 bases from J, with 13 bases between. CDR1 LNHDA and CDR2 SQIVND come from the germline V gene (reference sequence). CDR3 length: 13 residues. CDR3 region: CASKSDTSYEQYF. The DNA of the CDR3 is TGTGCCAGTAAGAGCGACACAAGCTACGAGCAGTACTTC. Complete variable domain (other parts from reference TRBV19 and TRBJ2-7): DGGITQSPKYLFRKEGQNVTLSCEQNLNHDAMYWYRQDPGQGLRLIYYSQIVNDFQKGDIAEGYSVSREKKESFPLTVTSAQKNPTAFYLCASKSDTSYEQYFGPGTRLTVT.

The chain joins TRBV5-1 to TRBJ2-7; a weak D match, TRBD1 (5 bases). The CDR3 consists of 14 residues. The V and J ends lost 3 bases and 3 bases respectively, with 13 bases between them. Looked up from germline, CDR1 is SGHRS and CDR2 is YFSETQ. This chain's CDR3 is CASSSTGDSYEQYF. In DNA form, the CDR3 reads TGCGCCAGCAGCTCTACTGGAGACAGCTACGAGCAGTACTTC.

The V and J genes are TRBV7-6 and TRBJ2-7, with 10 bases identical to TRBD2. Germline V gene data show CDR1 as SGHVS and CDR2 as FNYEAQ. Trimming took 5 bases from V and 5 from J; bases not matched to a gene: 6. The CDR3 consists of 14 residues. CDR3 in DNA: TGTGCCAGCAGCCAAAGGACTAGCGGCCACGAGCAGTACTTC. It is translated as CASSQRTSGHEQYF.

This clone was seen a single time. The chain joins TRBV30 to TRBJ1-1; D may be TRBD1 (5 bases). Trimming left V 5 bases short and J 5 bases short, with 15 bases between. CDR3 length: 13 amino acids. CDR1 and CDR2 from the germline V gene are GTSNPN and SVGIG (reference sequence). The CDR3 is CAWESRAETEAFF. The DNA of the CDR3 is TGTGCCTGGGAATCCAGGGCTGAGACTGAAGCTTTCTTT. The full variable domain, completed using reference TRBV30 and TRBJ1-1, is SQTIHQWPATLVQPVGSPLSLECTVEGTSNPNLYWYRQAAGRGLQLLFYSVGIGQISSEVPQNLSASRPQDRQFILSSKKLLLSDSGFYLCAWESRAETEAFFGQGTRLTVV.

This clone has just a few counts. The J gene is TRBJ1-2, the V gene TRBV15; D call uncertain. The length of the CDR3 is 13 residues. The germline V and J ends were trimmed by 5 bases and 1 base, with 8 bases remaining between them. CDR1 LNHNV and CDR2 YYDKDF come from the germline V gene (reference sequence). The CDR3 is CATSLGHNYGYTF. The CDR3 nucleotides read TGTGCCACCAGCCTAGGCCATAACTATGGCTACACCTTC.

The rearrangement links TRBV7-6 to TRBJ2-7, with 11 bases matching TRBD2. This CDR3 contains 15 residues. The germline CDR1 and CDR2 sequences are SGHVS and FNYEAQ. V lost 5 bases to trimming and J lost 1 base; unmatched junction nucleotides: 4. The CDR3 region has the DNA TGTGCCAGCAGCCTCGGGACTAGCGGTTCCTACGAGCAGTACTTC. It specifies CASSLGTSGSYEQYF.

V gene TRBV5-1 combines with J gene TRBJ1-2; D remains unclear. Per germline, CDR1 SGHRS and CDR2 YFSETQ. CDR3 size: 16 residues. V shed 0 bases and J shed 1 base, with 13 bases lying between them. This CDR3 reads CASSLAPREINYGYTF. The DNA of the CDR3 is TGCGCCAGCAGCTTGGCCCCCCGAGAAATTAACTATGGCTACACCTTC.

The chain joins TRBV30 to TRBJ2-1, with TRBD2 matching over 7 bases. The germline CDR1 and CDR2 sequences are GTSNPN and SVGIG (reference sequence). This CDR3 is built from 12 residues. The J segment lost 6 bases and the V segment lost 2 bases, leaving 1 base of the junction unmatched. CDR3 residues: CAWSLAGNEQFF. The CDR3, as DNA: TGTGCCTGGAGTTTAGCGGGCAATGAGCAGTTCTTC.

CDR3 in DNA: TGCGCCAGCAGCCTCTCCACAGGGACCTATGGCTACACCTTC. Its protein is CASSLSTGTYGYTF. The chain carries TRBV5-1 and TRBJ1-2; the D gene is possibly TRBD1 (6 bases). CDR3 length equals 14 residues. Germline V CDR1 and CDR2: SGHRS, YFSETQ. The V gene lost 4 bases and the J gene lost 4 bases, with 14 bases spanning the gap.

The rearrangement joins TRBV7-2 to TRBJ2-1; D is perhaps TRBD2 (6 bases). V was pared by 4 bases and J by 6 bases, with 7 bases between. CDR3 length: 12 residues. Germline loops: CDR1 SGHTA, CDR2 FQGNSA. CDR3 in amino acids: CASSSSANEQFF. The DNA of the CDR3 is TGTGCCAGCAGCTCTAGCGCCAATGAGCAGTTCTTC.

As concerns this clone: The same CDR3 is also encoded by other DNA sequences in this sample. This chain connects TRBV9 to TRBJ2-2; D is unclear. The CDR3 consists of 13 residues. V dropped 2 bases and J dropped 0 bases, with 2 bases sitting between them. Looked up from germline, CDR1 is SGDLS and CDR2 is YYNGEE. The CDR3 coding sequence is TGTGCCAGCAGCGTCTCGAACACCGGGGAGCTGTTTTTT. Its translation: CASSVSNTGELFF.

J is TRBJ2-7 and V is TRBV10-1; D not certain. This CDR3 spans 14 amino acids. Trimming took off 3 bases at V and 3 bases at J, with 12 bases between the two ends. The V gene's germline CDR1 is WNHNN and CDR2 SYGVQD (reference sequence). CDR3 in DNA: TGCGCCAGCAGTGAAACAGCCAAGGGCTACGAGCAGTACTTC. Protein product: CASSETAKGYEQYF.